The T cell receptor beta chain under discussion was sequenced for a study of Graves' ophthalmopathy and Graves' hyperthyroidism. The study, taken as a whole, reports: Blood also carried most expanded thyroid clonotypes exceeding 0.001 frequency.

RNA served as the template for amplifying TCR beta CDR3 regions. First-round RT-PCR employed HTBI primers, with a second-round multiplex PCR after it. TCRdb reanalysed the multiplex PCR reads using MiXCR and keeps one entry per CDR3 protein. The data contain roughly 480,000 distinct CDR3 sequences, around an eighth of them singletons. To note about this clonotype: What it binds is not known.

The sequenced material came from blood. The origin of this receptor is a woman aged 30 to 39 with Graves' ophthalmopathy.

CDR3 coding DNA: TGTGCCAGCCCCGGGGGGCCTAGCCGCTACGAGCAGTACTTC. Protein sequence: CASPGGPSRYEQYF. The chain is built from TRBV19 and TRBJ2-7, with D maybe TRBD2 (7 bases). With 9 bases removed from V and 3 bases from J, the gap between germline ends came to 18 bases. The CDR3 runs 14 residues. Per germline, CDR1 LNHDA and CDR2 SQIVND (reference sequence).